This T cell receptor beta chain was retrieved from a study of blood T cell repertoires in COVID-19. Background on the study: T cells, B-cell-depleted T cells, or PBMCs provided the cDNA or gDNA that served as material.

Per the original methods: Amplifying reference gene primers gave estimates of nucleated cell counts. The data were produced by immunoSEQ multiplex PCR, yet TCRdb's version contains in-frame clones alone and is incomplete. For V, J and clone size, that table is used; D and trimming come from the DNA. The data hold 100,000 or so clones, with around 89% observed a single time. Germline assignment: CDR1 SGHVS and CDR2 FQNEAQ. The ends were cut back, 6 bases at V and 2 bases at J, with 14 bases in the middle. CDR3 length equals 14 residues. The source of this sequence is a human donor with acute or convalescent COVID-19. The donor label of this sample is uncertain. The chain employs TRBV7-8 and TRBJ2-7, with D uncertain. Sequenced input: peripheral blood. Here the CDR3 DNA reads TGTGCCAGCAGTCCGAGTTCTACGGCCTACGAGCAGTACTTC. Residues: CASSPSSTAYEQYF.